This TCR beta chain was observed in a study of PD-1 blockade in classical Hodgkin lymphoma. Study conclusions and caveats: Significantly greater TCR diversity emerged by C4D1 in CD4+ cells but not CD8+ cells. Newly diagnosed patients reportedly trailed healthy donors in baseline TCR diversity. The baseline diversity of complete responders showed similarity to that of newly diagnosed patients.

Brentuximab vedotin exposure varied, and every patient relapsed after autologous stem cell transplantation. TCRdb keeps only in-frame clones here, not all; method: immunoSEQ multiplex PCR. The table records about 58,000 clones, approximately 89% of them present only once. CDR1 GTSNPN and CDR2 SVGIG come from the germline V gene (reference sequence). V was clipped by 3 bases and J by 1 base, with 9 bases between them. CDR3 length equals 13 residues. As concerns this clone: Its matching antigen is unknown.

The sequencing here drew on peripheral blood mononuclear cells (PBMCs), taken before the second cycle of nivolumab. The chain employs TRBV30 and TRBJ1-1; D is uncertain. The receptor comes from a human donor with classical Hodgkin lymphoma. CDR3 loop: CAWRSRGNTEAFF. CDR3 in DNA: TGTGCCTGGAGATCGCGGGGGAACACTGAAGCTTTCTTT. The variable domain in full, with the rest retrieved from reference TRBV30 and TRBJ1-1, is SQTIHQWPATLVQPVGSPLSLECTVEGTSNPNLYWYRQAAGRGLQLLFYSVGIGQISSEVPQNLSASRPQDRQFILSSKKLLLSDSGFYLCAWRSRGNTEAFFGQGTRLTVV.